The clone carrying this T cell receptor beta chain was detected only a few times. Its specificity is unknown. The CDR3 sequence is 15 residues long. The germline V gene has CDR1 MNHNS and CDR2 SASEGT. Trimming cost V 3 bases and J 7 bases, with 19 bases left between them. The Oncomine TCR Beta short-read assay was applied to DNA of cultured CD4+ T cells. TCRdb recomputed calls from the PCR reads with MiXCR, one row per CDR3 protein. The data show about 14,000 distinct CDR3 sequences, roughly 30% seen once. Noted treatment: approximately 9-day PBMC culture with coronavirus spike peptide pools or control peptides (ViraFEST assay). These data originate in a study of vaccination and CD4 T cells after COVID-19.

The J gene is TRBJ2-7, the V gene TRBV6-1; D might be TRBD2 (5 bases). The source is a human donor who had recovered from COVID-19. Sequenced here: CD4+ T cells from blood, cultured in vitro, sampled after SARS-CoV-2 vaccination. The CDR3 protein is CASSDAGLRGWEQYF. The CDR3 nucleotides are TGTGCCAGCAGTGATGCTGGGCTCCGGGGTTGGGAGCAGTACTTC.